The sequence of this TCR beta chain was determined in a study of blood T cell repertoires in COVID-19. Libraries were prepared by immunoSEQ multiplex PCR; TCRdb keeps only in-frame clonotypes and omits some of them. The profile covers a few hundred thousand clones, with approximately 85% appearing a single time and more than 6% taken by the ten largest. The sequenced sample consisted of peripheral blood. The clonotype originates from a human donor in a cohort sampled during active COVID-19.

In DNA, the CDR3 is TGTGCCAGCAGTTACGCCCGGGACAGCAACCCAGATACGCAGTATTTT. It is translated as CASSYARDSNPDTQYF. The chain joins TRBV6-5 to TRBJ2-3; 7 bases are shared with TRBD1. The CDR3 covers 16 residues. CDR1 MNHEY and CDR2 SVGAGI come from the germline V gene. J lost 4 bases, V lost 2 bases, and 9 bases had no gene match.